The 23 T cell receptor beta chains below all came from one sample that was sequenced in a study of cytomegalovirus exposure and HLA in healthy donors. With 60 Vbeta and 13 Jbeta primers, the PCR was carried out. The data were produced by immunoSEQ multiplex PCR, yet TCRdb's version contains in-frame clones alone and is incomplete. The data hold about 140,000 clones, with 70% to 85% observed a single time. The sample was PBMCs. The origin of the receptors is a male donor in good health and CMV-seronegative.

The chain joins TRBV27 to TRBJ1-2; D is unclear. The CDR3 has 15 residues. V shed 0 bases and J shed 1 base, with 9 bases lying between them. Per germline, CDR1 MNHEY and CDR2 SMNVEV (reference sequence). This CDR3 reads CASSLSYSSNYGYTF. CDR3 in DNA: TGTGCCAGCAGTTTATCGTACAGCAGTAACTATGGCTACACCTTC.

The chain combines TRBV30 with TRBJ1-2, with D uncertain. V gave up 0 bases and J gave up 2 bases, with 7 bases separating them. The CDR3 runs 13 residues. From germline, CDR1 is GTSNPN and CDR2 SVGIG (reference sequence). CDR3 bases: TGTGCCTGGAGTGTAGTTCAGAACTATGGCTACACCTTC. This sequence encodes CAWSVVQNYGYTF.

This chain connects TRBV30 to TRBJ2-7; D may be TRBD2 (6 bases). The length of the CDR3 is 15 residues. The V end lost 2 bases, the J end lost 1 base, and 15 bases lay between the germline ends. Germline values: CDR1 GTSNPN, CDR2 SVGIG (reference sequence). CDR3 residues: CAWSSNSGLSYEQYF. CDR3 DNA sequence: TGTGCCTGGAGTTCAAATAGCGGATTATCCTACGAGCAGTACTTC. Looking up the rest from reference TRBV30 and TRBJ2-7 gives the full variable domain: SQTIHQWPATLVQPVGSPLSLECTVEGTSNPNLYWYRQAAGRGLQLLFYSVGIGQISSEVPQNLSASRPQDRQFILSSKKLLLSDSGFYLCAWSSNSGLSYEQYFGPGTRLTVT.

This CDR3 reads CASSSFREGETQYF. CDR3 DNA: TGTGCCAGCAGCTCATTCCGGGAGGGAGAGACCCAGTACTTC. The genes are TRBV5-4 and TRBJ2-5; 8 nucleotides line up with TRBD2. Germline lookup yields CDR1 SGHNT and CDR2 YYREEE (reference sequence). The CDR3 has 14 residues. J was trimmed by 4 bases and V by 3 bases; bases with no gene match: 5.

The V gene is TRBV30, the J gene TRBJ2-7, with unresolved D. This CDR3 spans 11 amino acids. CDR1 is GTSNPN and CDR2 is SVGIG in the germline V gene (reference sequence). V shed 1 base and J shed 7 bases, with 8 bases lying between them. The CDR3 is CAWSGPGEQYF. The CDR3 coding sequence is TGTGCCTGGAGTGGCCCAGGAGAGCAGTACTTC.

A single count supports this clone. The chain is built from TRBV21-1 and TRBJ2-7; no check of the table's D call, TRBD2, against the DNA was made. TRBV21-1 is deemed a pseudogene. The CDR3 length is 9 residues. DNA for the CDR3: TGTGCCAGCCTTTACGAGCAGTACTTC. Translation: CASLYEQYF.

The chain uses TRBV6-5 and TRBJ2-3; a weak D match, TRBD1 (6 bases). Trimming pared 6 bases from V and 2 bases from J, leaving 15 bases between. This CDR3 has 15 amino acids. The germline V gene has CDR1 MNHEY and CDR2 SVGAGI. CDR3 amino acids: CASSPQGNPTDTQYF. For the CDR3, the DNA is TGTGCCAGCAGCCCCCAGGGGAACCCCACAGATACGCAGTATTTT.

The chain carries TRBV15 and TRBJ2-3, with D perhaps TRBD2 (6 bases). The CDR3 is 16 amino acids. Germline CDR1 and CDR2: LNHNV and YYDKDF (reference sequence). V was shortened by 1 base and J by 0 bases, with 11 bases between the two germline ends. The CDR3: CATSRARGTSTDTQYF. Here the CDR3 DNA reads TGTGCCACCAGCAGAGCTCGGGGGACTAGCACAGATACGCAGTATTTT.

This clone was seen only a few times. The chain employs TRBV5-5 and TRBJ1-4, with 10 bases lining up with TRBD1. Looked up from germline, CDR1 is SGHKS and CDR2 is YYEKEE (reference sequence). V shed 2 bases and J 7 bases; nucleotides not matched to a gene: 14. The CDR3 sequence is 18 residues long. The CDR3 DNA reads as TGTGCCAGCAGCTTCTTATCGGGACAGGGGTGGGGTAGTGAAAAACTGTTTTTT. It encodes CASSFLSGQGWGSEKLFF.

The gene calls are TRBV27 and TRBJ2-3; TRBD2 matches at 7 bases. Trimming at V came to 7 bases and at J to 0 bases, leaving 7 bases not matched to a gene. Germline V gene data show CDR1 as MNHEY and CDR2 as SMNVEV (reference sequence). There are 15 residues in the CDR3. CDR3 DNA: TGTGCCAGCATGGGCCTAGCGGCTAGCACAGATACGCAGTATTTT. It yields the protein CASMGLAASTDTQYF.

The CDR3 nucleotides read TGCAGTGGCGGGTCGGGCTACGAGCAGTACTTC. Protein product: CSGGSGYEQYF. V gene TRBV20-1 combines with J gene TRBJ2-7; a weak D match, TRBD2 (5 bases). Germline V lookup: CDR1 DFQATT, CDR2 SNEGSKA (reference sequence). V was trimmed by 7 bases and J by 3 bases, leaving 10 bases between them. The CDR3 loop spans 11 amino acids.

V usage is TRBV6-1 and J usage is TRBJ2-2; D may be TRBD2 (5 bases). With 6 bases removed from V and 4 bases from J, the gap between germline ends came to 12 bases. The CDR3 totals 14 residues. The germline CDR1 and CDR2 sequences are MNHNS and SASEGT. CDR3 protein: CASRRDTGTGELFF. DNA of the CDR3: TGTGCCAGCAGGAGGGATACGGGCACCGGGGAGCTGTTTTTT.

The V call is TRBV19, the J call TRBJ2-3; 11 bases are shared with TRBD2. Germline trimming cut 3 bases from V and 7 bases from J; bases unmatched to any gene: 9. Germline-derived CDR1 and CDR2 are LNHDA and SQIVND (reference sequence). There are 16 residues in the CDR3. The CDR3 coding sequence is TGTGCCAGTAGTATCGTAGCGGGAGGGACCGGAAATACGCAGTATTTT. As protein: CASSIVAGGTGNTQYF.

The chain employs TRBV28 and TRBJ2-7; D gene unclear. The germline gives CDR1 MDHEN, CDR2 SYDVKM. Trimming took off 4 bases at V and 2 bases at J, with 12 bases between the two ends. This CDR3 is built from 14 residues. The CDR3 is CASSSPAGPYEQYF. CDR3 sequence (DNA): TGTGCCAGCAGTTCTCCCGCAGGTCCCTACGAGCAGTACTTC.

This clone was picked up a small number of times. The chain uses TRBV2 and TRBJ1-5; D is unclear. The CDR3 loop spans 16 amino acids. Looked up from germline, CDR1 is SNHLY and CDR2 is FYNNEI. The V end was cut by 5 bases, the J end by 6 bases, with 20 bases between. This chain's CDR3 is CASSSVVGLTSQPQHF. The CDR3 nucleotides are TGTGCCAGCAGTTCAGTCGTGGGCCTCACCAGTCAGCCCCAGCATTTT.

The chain has TRBV15 and TRBJ2-7; TRBD1 matches 7 bases. V trimming: 9 bases; J trimming: 0 bases; junction bases outside the gene matches: 2. CDR3 length: 12 amino acids. CDR1 is LNHNV, CDR2 YYDKDF, per germline (reference sequence). The CDR3 DNA reads TGTGCCACAGGGACAGCCTCCTACGAGCAGTACTTC. It encodes CATGTASYEQYF. Using reference TRBV15 and TRBJ2-7 for the parts outside the CDR3, the full variable domain is DAMVIQNPRYQVTQFGKPVTLSCSQTLNHNVMYWYQQKSSQAPKLLFHYYDKDFNNEADTPDNFQSRRPNTSFCFLDIRSPGLGDTAMYLCATGTASYEQYFGPGTRLTVT.

Note on this clone: One end of the junction is discordant with germline, which a read error may explain. The V call is TRBV28, the J call TRBJ1-4; a possible D gene is TRBD1 (6 bases). From germline, CDR1 is MDHEN and CDR2 SYDVKM. The CDR3 consists of 13 residues. CDR3 residues: CAGRSGQHEKLFF. CDR3 nucleotides: TGTGCCGGCAGATCAGGACAGCATGAAAAACTGTTTTTT. Looking up the rest from reference TRBV28 and TRBJ1-4 gives the full variable domain: DVKVTQSSRYLVKRTGEKVFLECVQDMDHENMFWYRQDPGLGLRLIYFSYDVKMKEKGDIPEGYSVSREKKERFSLILESASTNQTSMYLCAGRSGQHEKLFFGSGTQLSVL.

Points on this clone: Relative to the germline gene, one junction end is altered; a read error may explain this. This rearrangement joins TRBV30 to TRBJ2-7; weak D call: TRBD1 (5 bases). CDR1 and CDR2 (germline): GTSNPN, SVGIG (reference sequence). The CDR3 has 11 residues. Written as DNA, the CDR3 is TGCTCATGGGGCTATACCTACGAGCAGTACTTC. Protein product: CSWGYTYEQYF.

The rearrangement joins TRBV7-2 to TRBJ2-7; possibly TRBD2 for D (6 bases). Between the trimmed V and J ends, which lost 5 bases and 6 bases, there was a span of 17 bases. Germline assignment: CDR1 SGHTA and CDR2 FQGNSA. The CDR3 is 14 residues long. The CDR3 DNA reads TGTGCCAGCAGCCCTACTAGCCTACCCGGCGAGCAGTACTTC. Translated: CASSPTSLPGEQYF.

The chain combines TRBV13 with TRBJ2-7, with 8 bases aligning to TRBD1. CDR3 length: 15 amino acids. The germline CDR1 and CDR2 sequences are PRHDT and FYEKMQ (reference sequence). Germline trimming cut 1 base from V and 6 bases from J; bases unmatched to any gene: 8. The CDR3 here is CASSLVDRAGGEQYF. Here the CDR3 DNA reads TGTGCCAGCAGCTTAGTGGACAGGGCGGGTGGCGAGCAGTACTTC.

The chain recombines TRBV18 with TRBJ1-5, with 9 bases identical to TRBD1. The CDR3 is made up of 16 amino acids. Germline V gene lookup returns CDR1 KGHSH and CDR2 LQKENI. The J segment lost 7 bases and the V segment lost 4 bases, leaving 11 bases of the junction unmatched. The CDR3 sequence is CASSQTGQGNPQPQHF. The CDR3 nucleotides are TGTGCCAGCTCACAAACGGGACAGGGAAATCCACAGCCCCAGCATTTT. Complete variable domain (other parts from reference TRBV18 and TRBJ1-5): NAGVMQNPRHLVRRRGQEARLRCSPMKGHSHVYWYRQLPEEGLKFMVYLQKENIIDESGMPKERFSAEFPKEGPSILRIQQVVRGDSAAYFCASSQTGQGNPQPQHFGDGTRLSIL.

This clone came up once. This sequence joins TRBV12-5 and TRBJ2-7; possible D gene TRBD1, 5 bases. V was shortened by 2 bases and J by 5 bases, with 19 bases between the two germline ends. Germline V CDR1 and CDR2: LGHNT, FRNRAP. CDR3 length: 16 residues. The CDR3 DNA sequence: TGTGCTAGTGGTTTGCCGTGGGGCGGACCTTCCCACGAGCAGTACTTC. Its protein is CASGLPWGGPSHEQYF. Using reference TRBV12-5 and TRBJ2-7 for the parts outside the CDR3, the full variable domain is DARVTQTPRHKVTEMGQEVTMRCQPILGHNTVFWYRQTMMQGLELLAYFRNRAPLDDSGMPKDRFSAEMPDATLATLKIQPSEPRDSAVYFCASGLPWGGPSHEQYFGPGTRLTVT.

This clone was picked up one time. The chain recombines TRBV11-2 with TRBJ2-2; D perhaps matches TRBD2 (6 bases). V was clipped by 2 bases and J by 5 bases, with 15 bases between them. CDR1 SGHAT and CDR2 FQNNGV come from the germline V gene. CDR3 length: 16 amino acids. The CDR3 here is CASSLFGGGSTGELFF. CDR3 sequence (DNA): TGTGCCAGCAGCTTATTTGGGGGAGGTAGTACCGGGGAGCTGTTTTTT.